Below are 17 T cell receptor beta chains sequenced from a single sample in a study of blood T cell repertoires in COVID-19. Produced via immunoSEQ multiplex PCR; TCRdb's table is partial and in-frame only. This sample has 150,000 to 200,000 clones; 85% to 90% occur once, and the top ten carry 18%. The sample consisted of peripheral blood. The receptor source for this set is a person between 65 and 80 years old with COVID-19, enrolled during active disease.

This chain links TRBV19 with TRBJ1-2, with a weak D call TRBD1 (5 bases). From germline, CDR1 is LNHDA and CDR2 SQIVND (reference sequence). Trimming took 9 bases from V and 4 from J, leaving 15 bases between them. The CDR3 extends over 13 amino acids. CDR3 sequence: CASRTQGTYGYTF. The CDR3 nucleotides are TGTGCCAGCCGGACGCAGGGCACCTATGGCTACACCTTC.

The chain couples TRBV27 to TRBJ2-7; 7 bases agree with TRBD1. The V segment lost 3 bases and the J segment 6 bases; nucleotides outside the gene matches: 8. Germline CDR1 and CDR2: MNHEY and SMNVEV (reference sequence). The CDR3 covers 14 residues. DNA of the CDR3: TGTGCCAGCAGTTTCAGGACAGGCTCGGGCGAGCAGTACTTC. Protein: CASSFRTGSGEQYF.

The chain is built from TRBV5-1 and TRBJ2-7; 9 bases line up with TRBD2. V lost 0 bases, J lost 6 bases, and 10 bases stayed unmatched. There are 16 residues in the CDR3. Germline V CDR1 and CDR2: SGHRS, YFSETQ. This chain's CDR3 is CASSLGIAGVSSEQYF. Written as DNA, the CDR3 is TGCGCCAGCAGCTTGGGGATAGCGGGAGTTTCAAGCGAGCAGTACTTC.

The chain recombines TRBV28 with TRBJ2-1; TRBD2 is a possible D gene (6 bases). Deletions cut 4 bases from V and 3 bases from J, with 13 bases between. The germline CDR1 and CDR2 sequences are MDHEN and SYDVKM. CDR3 length: 15 amino acids. The CDR3 coding sequence is TGTGCCAGCAGTTCATCCCGACTAGTCTACAATGAGCAGTTCTTC. This gives the protein CASSSSRLVYNEQFF.

This rearrangement joins TRBV6-5 to TRBJ1-4; D possibly corresponds to TRBD1 (5 bases). The CDR3 is 16 amino acids. V was shortened by 0 bases and J by 5 bases, with 13 bases between the two germline ends. Per germline, CDR1 MNHEY and CDR2 SVGAGI. CDR3 DNA sequence: TGTGCCAGCAGTTACTCATCGGGGGGGGGAAATGAAAAACTGTTTTTT. The encoded protein is CASSYSSGGGNEKLFF.

J is TRBJ2-7 and V is TRBV19, with 7 bases that match TRBD1. CDR3 length equals 13 residues. Germline V gene data show CDR1 as LNHDA and CDR2 as SQIVND (reference sequence). With V trimmed by 6 bases and J by 6 bases, 8 bases remained unmatched. The CDR3 region has the DNA TGTGCCAGTAGCCGTAAGGGGGCAGGCGAGCAGTACTTC. Translated: CASSRKGAGEQYF.

The chain recombines TRBV3-1 (or the pseudogene TRBV3-2) with TRBJ2-3, with 9 bases fitting TRBD2. The CDR3 is made up of 18 amino acids. V lost 3 bases to trimming and J lost 0 bases; unmatched junction nucleotides: 10. Germline V gene lookup returns CDR1 LGHDT and CDR2 YNNKEL (reference sequence). The CDR3 region is CASSHLAVGTSSTDTQYF. The DNA for the CDR3 is TGTGCCAGCAGCCACCTGGCTGTCGGGACTAGCAGCACAGATACGCAGTATTTT.

The chain carries TRBV6-5 and TRBJ1-2, with 9 bases matching TRBD1. Germline assignment: CDR1 MNHEY and CDR2 SVGAGI. The ends lost 4 bases at V and 3 bases at J; junction bases unmatched: 0. The CDR3 has 13 residues. DNA of the CDR3: TGTGCCAGCAGTTGGACAGGGGACTATGGCTACACCTTC. This codes for CASSWTGDYGYTF.

The V and J genes are TRBV19 and TRBJ2-4; D is perhaps TRBD2 (6 bases). V lost 7 bases to trimming and J lost 3 bases, with 34 bases between them. The CDR3 runs to 21 residues. Germline CDR1 LNHDA, CDR2 SQIVND (reference sequence). CDR3 DNA sequence: TGTGCCAGTATAAAGCCAGGGACTTTCGAAGGGCTATGGGGGGACAAAAACATTCAGTACTTC. It translates to CASIKPGTFEGLWGDKNIQYF.

V gene TRBV5-4 combines with J gene TRBJ2-7, with TRBD2 matching 16 bases. The junction had 7 bases not matched to a gene; V was cut back by 4 bases and J by 6 bases. The CDR3 sequence is 16 residues long. Germline V gene sequence: CDR1 SGHNT, CDR2 YYREEE (reference sequence). Here the CDR3 reads CASSLGTSGGALEQYF. The DNA of the CDR3 is TGTGCCAGCAGCCTCGGGACTAGCGGGGGGGCCCTCGAGCAGTACTTC.

This sequence joins TRBV28 and TRBJ1-1; TRBD1 aligns across 11 bases. The CDR3 is 16 amino acids. Germline V gene lookup returns CDR1 MDHEN and CDR2 SYDVKM. The V gene end was trimmed by 5 bases and the J gene end by 4 bases; junction bases not matched to a gene: 9. For the CDR3, the DNA is TGTGCCAGCAGTCGCCCGGGCGGGACAGGGGGCACTGAAGCTTTCTTT. Translating gives CASSRPGGTGGTEAFF.

This clone was counted a single time. This chain uses TRBV28 with TRBJ1-2; D gene unclear. The CDR3 length is 12 residues. Germline V gene lookup returns CDR1 MDHEN and CDR2 SYDVKM. Trimming removed 5 bases from V and 9 bases from J, with 13 bases in between. The DNA for the CDR3 is TGTGCCAGCAGTGAGGCCGAGGGTAGCTACACCTTC. It specifies CASSEAEGSYTF.

The chain links TRBV28 to TRBJ1-3; TRBD1 matches 7 bases. The trim removed 3 bases at V and 0 bases at J, leaving 5 bases unmatched. The germline V gene has CDR1 MDHEN and CDR2 SYDVKM. This CDR3 contains 16 residues. This CDR3 is CASSFATGISGNTIYF. In nucleotides, the CDR3 is TGTGCCAGCAGTTTCGCGACAGGGATCTCTGGAAACACCATATATTTT.

This rearrangement joins TRBV4-3 to TRBJ2-7; 8 nucleotides line up with TRBD1. Germline trimming cut 5 bases from V and 2 bases from J; bases unmatched to any gene: 5. The CDR3 is 14 residues long. From germline, CDR1 is LGHNA and CDR2 YSLEER. The DNA of the CDR3 is TGCGCCAGCAGCTTAAGGACAGGGACCTACGAGCAGTACTTC. It yields the protein CASSLRTGTYEQYF.

J is TRBJ2-2 and V is TRBV7-3; D might be TRBD2 (6 bases). V lost 5 bases to trimming and J lost 4 bases, with 8 bases between them. Germline V gene lookup returns CDR1 SGHTA and CDR2 FQGTGA. The CDR3 contains 13 residues. The CDR3 spells CASSPEGTGELFF. CDR3 DNA sequence: TGTGCCAGCAGCCCGGAGGGCACCGGGGAGCTGTTTTTT.

V gene TRBV19 combines with J gene TRBJ1-4; D is ambiguous. Trimming took 5 bases from V and 7 from J, leaving 14 bases between them. From germline, CDR1 is LNHDA and CDR2 SQIVND (reference sequence). CDR3 size: 14 residues. CDR3 sequence (DNA): TGTGCCAGTAGTCCTTCCGATTACTCTGAAAAACTGTTTTTT. Protein sequence: CASSPSDYSEKLFF.

The chain carries TRBV5-1 and TRBJ1-3; a weak D match, TRBD1 (6 bases). There are 14 residues in the CDR3. The V end lost 4 bases, the J end lost 5 bases, and 13 bases lay between the germline ends. Germline values: CDR1 SGHRS, CDR2 YFSETQ. The chain's CDR3 is CASSPGDERNTIYF. CDR3 DNA sequence: TGCGCCAGCAGCCCAGGGGACGAAAGAAACACCATATATTTT.